This T cell receptor beta chain was recovered during a study of monozygotic twins with inflammatory bowel disease. The V gene's germline CDR1 is SGHRS and CDR2 YFSETQ. This CDR3 is built from 13 residues. Making each TCR library took roughly 3,200 ng of total RNA. Added by template switching were UMIs that each held a 6-nucleotide sample barcode. With the 5' RACE reads reprocessed, TCRdb shows one record per CDR3 protein and no DNA. This table lists 300,000 to 400,000 distinct CDR3 sequences. This TCR was sampled from a human donor with ulcerative colitis or Crohn's disease, or a healthy co-twin of an affected twin (not recorded which). This chain uses TRBV5-1 with TRBJ2-1. The sequencing sample was made of blood. The CDR3 region is CASSIHRSNEQFF.